These 18 T cell receptor beta chains originate from one sample sequenced in a study of vaccination effects on CD4 cells after COVID-19. Under the ViraFEST assay, PBMC were stimulated with viral peptide pools so that antigen-specific CD4+ T cells expanded. Sequencing was performed afterwards. With roughly 9 days of culture completed, CD4+ T cells were isolated. SARS-CoV-2 infection was confirmed by PCR in the person between March and December 2020. Sequencing used immunoSEQ multiplex PCR; TCRdb keeps in-frame clones, though not all of them. The sample contains 70,000 or so clones, over 60% of which appear only once. Antigens of these TCRs are unknown. The sample in question was CD4+ T cells from PBMCs cultured with HIV peptides, obtained before COVID-19 vaccination. The subset is: HIV-1 Nef peptide pool negative control/reference culture. Source of these receptors: a human donor who had a prior SARS-CoV-2 infection.

The rearrangement uses TRBV5-6 and TRBJ2-5; unclear D gene. V was trimmed by 4 bases and J by 5 bases, leaving 15 bases between them. CDR3 length: 14 residues. The germline V gene has CDR1 SGHDT and CDR2 YYEEEE. CDR3 nucleotide sequence: TGTGCCAGCAGCCCGCTCACTGGGTCGGAGACCCAGTACTTC. Amino acid sequence: CASSPLTGSETQYF.

This clone was detected a few times. The V and J genes are TRBV30 and TRBJ1-6; the D gene is possibly TRBD1 (5 bases). Germline V gives CDR1 GTSNPN, CDR2 SVGIG (reference sequence). Trimming left V 7 bases short and J 5 bases short, with 18 bases between. This CDR3 comprises 15 residues. DNA for the CDR3: TGTGCCTCCAGCGGCCCAGGGAAACATAATTCACCCCTCCACTTT. Translation: CASSGPGKHNSPLHF.

The V gene is TRBV7-8, the J gene TRBJ1-1; D is uncertain. CDR3 length equals 14 residues. Per the germline V gene, CDR1 is SGHVS and CDR2 is FQNEAQ. The germline V and J ends were trimmed by 1 base and 5 bases, with 11 bases remaining between them. DNA for the CDR3: TGTGCCAGCAGCTTAGGTTCCGGGTATACTGAAGCTTTCTTT. This sequence encodes CASSLGSGYTEAFF.

V and J are TRBV9 and TRBJ2-1; D remains ambiguous. The ends were cut back, 0 bases at V and 2 bases at J, with 9 bases in the middle. The CDR3 length is 15 residues. Germline CDR1 SGDLS, CDR2 YYNGEE. CDR3 DNA sequence: TGTGCCAGCAGCGTAGAGGGCTCCCCCTACAATGAGCAGTTCTTC. It codes for CASSVEGSPYNEQFF.

This chain uses TRBV2 with TRBJ2-6, with a possible D match to TRBD1 (5 bases). The germline V gene has CDR1 SNHLY and CDR2 FYNNEI. V lost 6 bases and J lost 2, with 17 bases in between. CDR3 length equals 17 residues. CDR3 bases: TGTGCCAGCAGAAGGGGAATAGGGAAGCCTGGGGCCAACGTCCTGACTTTC. Amino acid sequence: CASRRGIGKPGANVLTF.

This clone was detected only a few times. The rearrangement links TRBV20-1 to TRBJ2-5, with 11 bases lining up with TRBD2. V gave up 3 bases and J gave up 5 bases; unmatched junction bases: 8. CDR1 and CDR2 from the germline V gene are DFQATT and SNEGSKA (reference sequence). The CDR3 contains 15 residues. CDR3 coding DNA: TGCAGTGCTAGTTTACTAGCGGGAGCTCGGGAGACCCAGTACTTC. It encodes CSASLLAGARETQYF.

The chain uses TRBV18 and TRBJ2-7; 7 nucleotides agree with TRBD2. CDR3 length: 17 residues. J lost 2 bases, V lost 2 bases, and 12 bases had no gene match. Germline V gene lookup returns CDR1 KGHSH and CDR2 LQKENI. The CDR3 nucleotides read TGTGCCAGCTCACCAAAACAAGTGACTAGCACAACCTACGAGCAGTACTTC. Its protein is CASSPKQVTSTTYEQYF.

This chain links TRBV9 with TRBJ2-7, with D maybe TRBD1 (8 bases). There are 15 residues in the CDR3. V lost 4 bases to trimming and J lost 2 bases, with 16 bases between them. Per the germline V gene, CDR1 is SGDLS and CDR2 is YYNGEE. CDR3 loop: CASSPQGGTTYEQYF. CDR3 DNA: TGTGCCAGCAGCCCACAGGGGGGGACTACCTACGAGCAGTACTTC.

The chain uses TRBV6-1 and TRBJ2-1, with D uncertain. Germline values: CDR1 MNHNS, CDR2 SASEGT. The CDR3 consists of 13 residues. The V and J ends lost 0 bases and 6 bases respectively, with 6 bases between them. The CDR3 protein is CASSEAWSNEQFF. The CDR3 DNA is TGTGCCAGCAGTGAAGCTTGGAGCAATGAGCAGTTCTTC.

CDR3 DNA sequence: TGTGCCAGCTCACCACCCATTACCCAATCAGGGATCACCGGGGAGCTGTTTTTT. It translates to CASSPPITQSGITGELFF. The chain employs TRBV18 and TRBJ2-2; maybe TRBD1 (5 bases). The germline V gene has CDR1 KGHSH and CDR2 LQKENI. The CDR3 is 18 amino acids. V lost 0 bases and J 4 bases, leaving 18 bases between the germline ends.

This rearrangement joins TRBV2 to TRBJ1-5, with TRBD1 matching 10 bases. The CDR3 is 14 amino acids. With 5 bases clipped from V and 6 bases from J, the junction kept 4 bases outside the gene matches. Germline CDR1 reads SNHLY; CDR2 reads FYNNEI. Written as DNA, the CDR3 is TGTGCCAGCAGTCAGACAGGGGGCTCTCAGCCCCAGCATTTT. Residues: CASSQTGGSQPQHF.

The gene calls are TRBV30 and TRBJ1-2; D gene uncertain. The CDR3 contains 13 residues. Germline V gene data show CDR1 as GTSNPN and CDR2 as SVGIG (reference sequence). V lost 4 bases to trimming and J lost 5 bases, with 14 bases between them. In DNA, the CDR3 is TGTGCCTGGACCAAACCGAGGATTTATGGCTACACCTTC. This sequence encodes CAWTKPRIYGYTF.

This clone was detected a few times. V gene TRBV3-1 (or the pseudogene TRBV3-2) combines with J gene TRBJ1-5, with D maybe TRBD1 (5 bases). Trimming stripped 1 base from V and 6 bases from J, with 13 bases between. In germline, CDR1 is LGHDT, CDR2 YNNKEL (reference sequence). The length of the CDR3 is 15 residues. The chain's CDR3 is CASSQGSAQGQPQHF. The CDR3 nucleotides are TGTGCCAGCAGCCAAGGCTCGGCTCAGGGTCAGCCCCAGCATTTT.

The chain carries TRBV4-3 and TRBJ1-1; no clear D gene. Germline V CDR1 and CDR2: LGHNA, YSLEER. Deletions cut 0 bases from V and 1 base from J, with 6 bases between. This CDR3 is 14 amino acids long. CDR3 amino acids: CASSQDRGNTEAFF. The CDR3 bases are TGCGCCAGCAGCCAAGATCGAGGGAACACTGAAGCTTTCTTT.

CDR3 protein: CASSNYRGTGNTIYF. The CDR3 nucleotides are TGTGCCAGCAGTAATTACAGGGGAACTGGAAACACCATATATTTT. This sequence joins TRBV7-2 and TRBJ1-3; 7 nucleotides line up with TRBD1. The ends lost 6 bases at V and 2 bases at J; junction bases unmatched: 7. From germline, CDR1 is SGHTA and CDR2 FQGNSA. This CDR3 comprises 15 residues.

Written as DNA, the CDR3 is TGTGCCAGCAGCTTGGACAGGGGCTATGGCTACACCTTC. Encoded protein: CASSLDRGYGYTF. This chain joins TRBV7-2 and TRBJ1-2, with TRBD1 matching over 9 bases. Trimming cost V 3 bases and J 4 bases; bases outside gene matches: 0. CDR3 length: 13 residues. Germline V gene data show CDR1 as SGHTA and CDR2 as FQGNSA.

The table lists this clone with a few counts. V usage is TRBV5-1 and J usage is TRBJ2-1, with TRBD1 as a possible D gene (6 bases). Germline values: CDR1 SGHRS, CDR2 YFSETQ. The CDR3 sequence is 16 residues long. V lost 4 bases and J lost 4, with 18 bases in between. CDR3 coding DNA: TGCGCCAGCAGCCTCGGGTTGGGACACGTATACAATGAGCAGTTCTTC. Translated: CASSLGLGHVYNEQFF.

V and J are TRBV29-1 and TRBJ2-3; 7 nucleotides match TRBD2. This CDR3 is built from 16 residues. V shed 3 bases and J 1 base; nucleotides not matched to a gene: 10. Germline V CDR1 and CDR2: SQVTM, ANQGSEA. As DNA, the CDR3 is TGCAGCGTTGATTTGTCTGCTGGGGGGGGCACAGATACGCAGTATTTT. Amino acid sequence: CSVDLSAGGGTDTQYF.